The sample holds a few counts of the clone carrying this T cell receptor (beta chain). Its antigen is as yet unknown. A much larger clone lies a single base off, so this may be a read error. The CDR3 sequence is 14 residues long. Looked up from germline, CDR1 is SGHAT and CDR2 is FQDESV (reference sequence). This entry comes from a study of T cells in Graves' hyperthyroidism and ophthalmopathy. Hyperthyroidism patients were newly diagnosed, had disease duration under 2 months, and were aged 18 to 65 years. Patients were excluded for uncontrolled infection, other autoimmune disease, pregnancy or lactation. The investigators amplified TCR beta CDR3 regions from RNA transcripts. HTBI primers drove first-round RT-PCR of the TCR CDR3. MiXCR was run by TCRdb on the multiplex PCR reads, yielding one entry per CDR3 protein. Of 300,000 to 450,000 distinct CDR3 sequences listed, over 11% are singletons. Broader study findings: Blood also carried most thyroid clonotypes expanded above 0.001.

Sequencing was performed on blood. The sequence was collected from an older woman with Graves' hyperthyroidism. V is TRBV11-1 and J is TRBJ2-2; D is possibly TRBD2 (5 bases). The CDR3 is CASRSESGTGEPFF. CDR3 bases: TGTGCCAGCAGATCAGAATCGGGCACCGGGGAGCCGTTTTTT.